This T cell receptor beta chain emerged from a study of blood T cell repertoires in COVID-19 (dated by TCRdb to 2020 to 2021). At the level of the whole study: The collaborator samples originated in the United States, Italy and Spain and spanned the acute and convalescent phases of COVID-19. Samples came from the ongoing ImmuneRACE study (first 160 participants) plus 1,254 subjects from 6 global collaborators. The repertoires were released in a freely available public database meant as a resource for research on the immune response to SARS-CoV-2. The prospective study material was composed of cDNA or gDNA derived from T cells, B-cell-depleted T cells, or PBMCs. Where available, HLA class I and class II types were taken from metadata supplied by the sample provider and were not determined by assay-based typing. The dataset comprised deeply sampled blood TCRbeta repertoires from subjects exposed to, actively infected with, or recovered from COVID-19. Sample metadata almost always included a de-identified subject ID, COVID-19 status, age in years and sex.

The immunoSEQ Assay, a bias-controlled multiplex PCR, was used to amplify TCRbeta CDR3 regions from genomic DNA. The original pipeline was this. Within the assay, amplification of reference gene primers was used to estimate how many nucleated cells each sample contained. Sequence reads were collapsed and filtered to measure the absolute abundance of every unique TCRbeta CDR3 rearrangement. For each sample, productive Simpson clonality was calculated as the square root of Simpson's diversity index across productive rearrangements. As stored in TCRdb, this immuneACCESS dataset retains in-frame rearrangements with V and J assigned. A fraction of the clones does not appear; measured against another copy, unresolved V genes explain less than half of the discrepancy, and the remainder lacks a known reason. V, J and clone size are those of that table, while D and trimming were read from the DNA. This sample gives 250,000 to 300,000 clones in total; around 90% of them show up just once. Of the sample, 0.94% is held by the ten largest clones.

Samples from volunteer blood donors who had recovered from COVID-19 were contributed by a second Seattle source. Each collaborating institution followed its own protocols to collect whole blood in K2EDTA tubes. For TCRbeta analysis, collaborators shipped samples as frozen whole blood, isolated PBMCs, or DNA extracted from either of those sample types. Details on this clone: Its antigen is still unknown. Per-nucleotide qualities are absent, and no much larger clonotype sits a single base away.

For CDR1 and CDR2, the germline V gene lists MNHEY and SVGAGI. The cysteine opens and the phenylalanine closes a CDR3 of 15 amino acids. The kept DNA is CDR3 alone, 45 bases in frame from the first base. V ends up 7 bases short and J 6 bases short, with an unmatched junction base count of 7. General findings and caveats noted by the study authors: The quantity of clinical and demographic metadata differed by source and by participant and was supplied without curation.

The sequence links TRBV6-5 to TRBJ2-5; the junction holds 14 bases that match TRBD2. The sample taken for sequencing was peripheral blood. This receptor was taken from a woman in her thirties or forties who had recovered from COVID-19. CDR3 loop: CASTPGLAGVKTQYF. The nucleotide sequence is TGTGCCAGCACCCCGGGACTAGCGGGAGTGAAGACCCAGTACTTC.